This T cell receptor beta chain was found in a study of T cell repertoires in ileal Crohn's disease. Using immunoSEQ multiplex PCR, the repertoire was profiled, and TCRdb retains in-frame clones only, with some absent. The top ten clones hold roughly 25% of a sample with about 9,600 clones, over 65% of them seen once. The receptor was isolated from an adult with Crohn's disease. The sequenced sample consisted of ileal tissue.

CDR3 residues: CASSFLTESPEAFF. The CDR3 coding sequence is TGTGCCAGCAGCTTCTTGACAGAGAGCCCTGAAGCTTTCTTT. The chain carries TRBV7-9 and TRBJ1-1; TRBD1 might be the D (5 bases). Germline V gene lookup returns CDR1 SEHNR and CDR2 FQNEAQ (reference sequence). The CDR3 contains 14 residues. V gave up 3 bases and J gave up 6 bases, with 14 bases separating them.